The clone carrying this T cell receptor beta chain was seen ten or more times. Its target is not known. The sample comes from a study of T cells after yellow fever vaccination. As for the study in general: SMART-Seq v4 Ultra Low Input handled preparation of low-cell-number fractions. Overall study findings and caveats: At under 98% for CD4 and 70% to 90% for CD8, most primary-vaccination clones showed up again after the booster.

They built TCR cDNA with 5'RACE template switching, a step that put in a universal primer site and UMIs. TCRdb fed the 5' RACE reads into MiXCR, producing one record per CDR3 protein. Of 300,000 to 400,000 distinct CDR3 sequences in the sample, 12% are singletons; the top ten hold 2.5% to 4%. The source of this sequence is a man in his late teens or twenties who received the YFV17D yellow fever vaccine. The starting material was CD4+ T cells sorted from PBMCs, obtained 15 days after the yellow fever booster vaccination.

The CDR3 spells CASSPTLGEQYV. Written as DNA, the CDR3 is TGTGCCAGCAGCCCTACCTTGGGAGAGCAGTACGTC. The chain links TRBV7-8 to TRBJ2-7; D gene uncertain. The CDR3 covers 12 residues. Germline loops: CDR1 SGHVS, CDR2 FQNEAQ. The ends were cut back, 5 bases at V and 7 bases at J, with 12 bases in the middle.